This T cell receptor (beta chain) was obtained from a study of molecular identifiers for immune sequencing clone quantification. Study results and limitations: A single cell's spiked Jurkat TCR RNA was reportedly detectable among 900,000 to 1,000,000 naive cells.

Sequencing libraries of naive CD8 cells derived from approximately 20,000 to 980,000 sorted cells with 10%, 30% or 50% RNA. Naive CD8 T cells were picked out by sorting for CD8+CD4-CCR7+CD45RA+. Notes on this clonotype: Its antigen is currently unknown.

It was with previously described methods and listed TCR primers that bulk TCR libraries were made. TCRdb independently ran MiXCR on the PCR reads; one entry per CDR3 protein. In the table there are some 100,000 distinct CDR3 sequences, roughly a third of which are singletons. V was pared by 5 bases and J by 6 bases, with 8 bases of the junction left unmatched. This CDR3 is built from 15 residues. The V gene's germline CDR1 is MNHEY and CDR2 SMNVEV (reference sequence). This receptor was taken from a human donor in good health. Some libraries in this study had Jurkat cell RNA spiked in. Sequenced material: naive CD8+ T cells from blood, with Jurkat cell RNA spiked in. Subset meaning: FACS-sorted CD8+CD4-CCR7+CD45RA+ naive T cells. The J gene is TRBJ2-7, the V gene TRBV27, with 12 bases lining up with TRBD2. The chain's CDR3 is CASSLRPSGRGEQYF. CDR3 sequence (DNA): TGTGCCAGCAGTCTACGCCCTAGCGGGAGGGGCGAGCAGTACTTC.